This T cell receptor beta chain was recorded in a study of cytomegalovirus exposure and HLA in healthy donors (dated by TCRdb to the late 2010s). Context from the whole study: According to an earlier analysis of 587 of the donors, about 179 million T cells yielded 90 million to 130 million unique TCR beta sequences and more than 250 Gb of sequence data. An early release that covered more than 550 HLA-typed donors contained about 300 gigabases of sequencing data and 85 million to 100 million unique TCR sequences. The genetic ancestry cluster associated with self-reported Caucasian donors included over 80% of the approximately 410 genotyped donors. The aim of the study was to test whether cataloging public T cell receptors could identify signatures of past pathogen exposure. Using immunosequencing, the study profiled T cell repertoires from 500 to 800 subjects and related those repertoires to cytomegalovirus serostatus. Along with the approximately 700-subject first cohort, a separate validation cohort of over 90 different subjects was used. To predict cytomegalovirus infection status, the study combined high-throughput TCR immunosequencing, statistical association of individual TCRs with disease status, and machine learning. In a later analysis, previously published TCR beta repertoires from 500 to 750 donors were re-analyzed and high-resolution HLA genotyping was added so that TCR occurrence patterns could be studied. Rather than drawing on any new phenotypic data, the later analysis identified candidate immune exposures from TCR beta sequences and the way those sequences occurred across donors. In an earlier analysis of several hundred of the donors, high-throughput TCR beta sequencing was used to judge whether each TCR beta V gene segment behaved as functional or pseudogenic. Donor age, sex, ethnicity and CMV serostatus were collected together with the repertoire data. A later genetic analysis took genome-wide SNP genotypes for about three fifths of the roughly 670 donors and used that subset as a discovery cohort. All discovery cohort repertoires had been generated on a single sequencing platform. Both class I and class II loci were covered by HLA typing, at four-digit resolution. The number of donors typed differed by locus, with about 629-640 for A, B, C, DRB1 and DQB1, roughly 520 for DQA1, under 610 for DPA1, and some 470 for DPB1. Several DR-DQ haplotypes were treated as single units for association and clustering because of strong linkage in the cohort. On average, over 200,000 unique TCR beta nucleotide sequences were sequenced per donor among 398 genotyped donors of the cohort, with roughly 19% of those sequences being non-productive.

For this clone: Its antigen is not yet known. Base qualities are not provided; no much larger clone lies one nucleotide away.

What the study reported, not specific to this receptor: Because counts were too low, seventeen rarely observed V segments, including chromosome 9 orphons, were excluded from the earlier analysis of 587 of the donors. In an earlier analysis of some 540 of the donors, most TCR beta V segments appeared in productive rearrangements about 90% or about 30% of the time, broadly matching IMGT annotations. Correlated functional status among segregating V segments might be attributable to linkage disequilibrium, but an unknown experimental factor could not be ruled out. Most TCR sequences were seen in very few donors, while some public TCRs were found in many individuals. According to a later analysis, parvovirus B19, influenza, CMV and Epstein-Barr virus appeared linked to several top co-occurrence clusters. Cytomegalovirus status was reported to be diagnosed by the classifier with high specificity and sensitivity in both the original and validation cohorts. A few of the identified cytomegalovirus-associated TCR beta chains were confirmed in vitro to be specific for cytomegalovirus antigens. Because HLA typing was unavailable for some donors at each locus, only the typed subset was used in association tests. A cluster of highly shared sequence variants was judged likely to represent a technical artifact of the sequencing pipeline. In the study, around 150 TCR beta chains were listed as associated with cytomegalovirus. A further reported finding was that TCR beta sequences accurately predicted the HLA-A and HLA-B alleles for most subjects in the first cohort. In this cohort, only TCR beta chains were sequenced, and detectable features were limited by the absence of alpha or paired-chain data. When HLA alleles, especially DR and DQ, strongly co-occurred, TCR associations were difficult to assign to individual alleles. CMV serostatus was the only immune exposure information available for the cohort. Compared with equally common non-associated chains, HLA-associated TCR beta chains in a later analysis were more clonally expanded and had lower generation probabilities. Because the 87-base-pair reads could not distinguish some IMGT-functional V segments, including TRBV6-2 and TRBV6-3, those segments were excluded. In a later genetic analysis, a missense DCLRE1C variant was associated with V-gene and J-gene trimming of TCR beta chains, and the association was replicated in an independent cohort. It was suggested by the authors that the approach could potentially be generalized to other disease states and immunological phenotypes. Presence/absence analyses assumed roughly uniform sequencing depth across donors, an assumption that may not hold. According to a later analysis, TCR association rates differed among HLA loci, with DRB1 alleles showing the most associated TCRs and HLA-C alleles showing the fewest. A later analysis found that most CMV-associated TCR beta chains appeared HLA-restricted, with HLA associations seemingly driven largely by CMV exposure. Compared with the roughly 700-donor mean, donors in an Asian-associated ancestry cluster had fewer N-insertions in productive TCRs, according to a later genetic analysis. Specific HLA alleles were associated with some 15,000 TCR beta sequences at a false discovery rate of 0.05 in a later analysis.

The germline V gene sets CDR1 to MNHEY and CDR2 to SVGAGI. From cysteine to phenylalanine, the CDR3 is 15 amino acids long. Here the CDR3 DNA is all that survives: 45 bases in frame from base 1. Compared with germline, V lacks 5 bases and J lacks 5 bases; bases without a gene match: 7. Library preparation used the immunoSEQ multiplex PCR assay. For the multiplex PCR, a mixture combining 60 forward primers for TCR Vbeta segments and 13 reverse primers for TCR Jbeta segments was used. Amplification of the CDR3 region of rearranged TCR beta genes was performed with a multiplex PCR assay on genomic DNA. The Illumina HiSeq System was used to sequence the amplified TCR beta libraries as 87-base-pair reads. The published analysis was carried out like this. A later analysis counted 75 million to 100 million unique TCR beta chains across the 666 repertoires, and around 9.9 million of these chains were shared by at least two donors. To remove PCR and sequencing errors, raw reads were error-corrected and collapsed into unique sequences using a nearest-neighbor algorithm that merged closely related sequences. CDR3 sequences were aligned to IMGT reference sequences to assign V, D and J gene segments. For a sequence to be retained, a match of at least six nucleotides was required to both a V gene segment and a J gene segment. Rearrangements were called productive when the CDR3 lacked stop codons and stayed in frame with V and J; all others were non-productive. Following IMGT convention, CDR3 was defined as the stretch from the second conserved V-encoded cysteine up to the conserved J-encoded phenylalanine. Sequences without an unambiguous match to a single V gene segment were excluded from the earlier analysis of about 600 of the donors. An earlier analysis of some 610 of the donors called V segments functional above 56.7% productive rearrangements and segregating when the between-donor standard deviation exceeded 5%. To diagnose cytomegalovirus status from the catalog of TCR beta chain sequences, a statistical classification framework was built. V and J gene assignment, in a later analysis, came from comparing TCR nucleotide sequences with IMGT/GENE-DB human TR gene sequences. The TCRdist pipeline was used in a later analysis to assign CDR3 sequences and most-parsimonious VDJ recombination scenarios. A later analysis defined each TCR beta chain by its CDR3 amino acid sequence plus V-gene family, and excluded reads lacking a unique V-gene family. In a later analysis, 450 to 600 highly shared, low-generation-probability nucleotide sequences were removed to address suspected cross-contamination and a sequencing artifact. A later analysis calculated a clonal expansion index for each public chain from normalized within-repertoire ranks of inferred template counts. A later analysis computed generation probabilities with a VDJ recombination model fitted to out-of-frame rearrangements, and checked the results against IGoR. In a later analysis, hypergeometric tests were used to score TCR-TCR, TCR-HLA and TCR-CMV co-occurrence, with a repertoire-size bias correction applied to TCR pairs. A later analysis estimated false discovery rates by permuting HLA or CMV assignments 20 times. In a later analysis, co-occurring TCRs were grouped with DBSCAN, and TCRdist sequence similarity was added when clustering was performed within HLA-allele-positive subsets. Repertoires with fewer than 30,000 or more than 120,000 public chains, plus five repertoires with anomalous nucleotide sharing, were excluded from co-occurrence clustering. The clones in this table, taken by TCRdb from immuneACCESS, are in-frame only. Not every clone is retained; where verified, under half of the shortfall comes from an unresolved V gene, and the cause of the rest is unknown. V and J calls and clone size are given by that table; D and trimming were obtained from the DNA. The sample profile shows 210,000 or so clones; about 85% of them were found once. The biggest ten clones account for around 0.23% of the sample.

The cohort consisted of some 730 healthy bone marrow donors. All cohort members were sampled while nominally healthy, although unrecorded immune exposures were likely present. The donor tested CMV seronegative and was one of the 352 seronegative cohort members. A peripheral blood sample was provided by each donor, and peripheral blood mononuclear cells were used for TCR beta sequencing. The Qiagen DNeasy Blood Extraction Kit was used to extract genomic DNA from the blood cell samples. The clonotype comes from a girl aged 2 to 10 in good health and CMV-seronegative. The sequence joins TRBV6-5 to TRBJ2-5; 11 bases in the junction line up with TRBD1. The material sequenced was PBMCs. The CDR3 amino acid sequence is: CASSPGQGVVETQYF. The DNA sequence is TGTGCCAGCAGTCCGGGACAGGGGGTAGTGGAGACCCAGTACTTC.